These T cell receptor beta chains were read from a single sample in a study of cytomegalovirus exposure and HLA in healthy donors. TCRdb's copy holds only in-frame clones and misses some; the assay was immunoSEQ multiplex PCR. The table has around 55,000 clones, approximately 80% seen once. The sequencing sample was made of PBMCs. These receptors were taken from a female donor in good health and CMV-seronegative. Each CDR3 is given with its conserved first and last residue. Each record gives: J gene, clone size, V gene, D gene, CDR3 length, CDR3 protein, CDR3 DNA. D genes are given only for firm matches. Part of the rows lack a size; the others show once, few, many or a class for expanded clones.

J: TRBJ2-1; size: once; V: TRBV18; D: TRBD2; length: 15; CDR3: CASSPWTSKGNEQFF; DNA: TGTGCCAGCTCACCGTGGACTAGCAAGGGCAATGAGCAGTTCTTC
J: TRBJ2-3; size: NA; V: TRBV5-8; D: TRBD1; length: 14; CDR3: CASSLKGALNTQYF; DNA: TGTGCCAGCAGCTTAAAGGGGGCGCTAAATACGCAGTATTTT
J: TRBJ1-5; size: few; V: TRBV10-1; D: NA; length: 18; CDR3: CASSETYTLRGLRQPQHF; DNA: TGCGCCAGCAGTGAGACTTATACTCTCAGGGGTCTGAGGCAGCCCCAGCATTTT
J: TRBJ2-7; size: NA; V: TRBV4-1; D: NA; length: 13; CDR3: CASSPFPYYEQYF; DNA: TGCGCCAGCAGCCCTTTCCCCTACTACGAGCAGTACTTC
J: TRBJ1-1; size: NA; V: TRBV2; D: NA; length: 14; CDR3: CASSERGLNTEAFF; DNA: TGTGCCAGCAGTGAACGGGGTCTGAACACTGAAGCTTTCTTT
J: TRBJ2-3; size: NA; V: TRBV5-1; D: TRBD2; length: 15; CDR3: CASSSGLASTDTQYF; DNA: TGCGCCAGCAGCTCGGGACTAGCGAGCACAGATACGCAGTATTTT
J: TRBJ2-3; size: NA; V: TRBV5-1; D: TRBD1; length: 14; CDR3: CASSWTGGTDTQYF; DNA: TGCGCCAGCAGCTGGACAGGAGGCACAGATACGCAGTATTTT
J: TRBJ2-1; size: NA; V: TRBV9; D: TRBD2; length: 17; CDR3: CASSVLGWLAGNNEQFF; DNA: TGTGCCAGCAGCGTTTTGGGTTGGCTAGCGGGGAACAATGAGCAGTTCTTC
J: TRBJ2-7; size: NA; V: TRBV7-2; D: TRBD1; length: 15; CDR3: CASSLTGTASYEQYF; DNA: TGTGCCAGCAGCTTAACCGGGACAGCTTCCTACGAGCAGTACTTC
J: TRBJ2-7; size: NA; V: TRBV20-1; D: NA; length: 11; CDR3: CSAPARQVQHF; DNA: TGCAGTGCCCCAGCCCGACAGGTCCAGCACTTC
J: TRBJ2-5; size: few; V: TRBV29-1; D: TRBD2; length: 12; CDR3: CSVVKGGETQYF; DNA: TGCAGCGTTGTTAAGGGAGGGGAGACCCAGTACTTC
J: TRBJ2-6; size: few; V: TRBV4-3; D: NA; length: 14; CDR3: CASSQYSGANVLTF; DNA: TGCGCCAGCAGCCAGTACTCTGGGGCCAACGTCCTGACTTTC
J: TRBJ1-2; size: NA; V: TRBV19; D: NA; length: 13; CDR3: CASTSGQYYGYTF; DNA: TGTGCCAGTACCTCAGGACAATACTATGGCTACACCTTC
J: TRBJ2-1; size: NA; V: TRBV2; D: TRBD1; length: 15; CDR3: CASSGGQGPYNEQFF; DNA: TGTGCCAGCAGTGGCGGACAGGGTCCCTACAATGAGCAGTTCTTC
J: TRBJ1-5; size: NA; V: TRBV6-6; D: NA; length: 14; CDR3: CASRRDTVGQPQHF; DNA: TGTGCCAGCAGGAGGGACACCGTGGGTCAGCCCCAGCATTTT
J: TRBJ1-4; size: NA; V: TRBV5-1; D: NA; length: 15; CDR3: CASSPGTPGDEKLFF; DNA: TGCGCCAGCAGCCCAGGGACACCCGGCGATGAAAAACTGTTTTTT
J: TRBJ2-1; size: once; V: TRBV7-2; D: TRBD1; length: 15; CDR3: CASSTDRSSYNEQFF; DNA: TGTGCCAGCAGCACGGACAGGAGCTCCTACAATGAGCAGTTCTTC
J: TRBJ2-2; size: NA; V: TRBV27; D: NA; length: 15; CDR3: CASRTGSANTGELFF; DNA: TGTGCCAGCAGAACAGGTTCCGCGAACACCGGGGAGCTGTTTTTT
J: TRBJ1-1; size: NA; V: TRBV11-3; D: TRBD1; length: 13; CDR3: CASSQQGYTEAFF; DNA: TGTGCCAGCAGCCAACAGGGGTACACTGAAGCTTTCTTT
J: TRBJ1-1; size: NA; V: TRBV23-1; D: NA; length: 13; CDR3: CASSQSGYPEAFF; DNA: TGCGCCAGCAGTCAGTCAGGGTACCCTGAAGCTTTCTTT
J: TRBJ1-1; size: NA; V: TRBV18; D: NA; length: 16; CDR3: CASSLQAPGVNTEAFF; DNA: TGTGCCAGCTCCCTACAGGCCCCGGGGGTGAACACTGAAGCTTTCTTT
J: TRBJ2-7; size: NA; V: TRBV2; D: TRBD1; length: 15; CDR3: CASGGHRQGFYEQYF; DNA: TGTGCCAGTGGCGGCCACCGACAGGGTTTCTACGAGCAGTACTTC
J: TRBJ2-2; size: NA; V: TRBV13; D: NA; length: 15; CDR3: CASSLVARDTGELFF; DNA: TGTGCCAGCAGCTTAGTGGCCAGGGACACCGGGGAGCTGTTTTTT
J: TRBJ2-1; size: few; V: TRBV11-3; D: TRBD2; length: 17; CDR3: CASSLGGLAGGYNEQFF; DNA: TGTGCCAGCAGCTTAGGGGGACTAGCGGGGGGGTACAATGAGCAGTTCTTC
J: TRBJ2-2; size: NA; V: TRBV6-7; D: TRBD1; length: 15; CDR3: CASSPGQGATGELFF; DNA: TGTGCCAGCAGCCCGGGACAGGGGGCCACCGGGGAGCTGTTTTTT
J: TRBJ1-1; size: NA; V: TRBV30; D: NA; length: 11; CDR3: CAGEGNTEAFF; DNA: TGTGCTGGGGAGGGGAACACTGAAGCTTTCTTT
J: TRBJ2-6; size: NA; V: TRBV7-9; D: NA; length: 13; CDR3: CASSPSGANVLTF; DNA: TGTGCCAGCAGCCCATCTGGGGCCAACGTCCTGACTTTC
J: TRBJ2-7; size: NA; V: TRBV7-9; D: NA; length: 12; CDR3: CASSSDSHEQYF; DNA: TGTGCCAGCAGCTCCGACAGCCACGAGCAGTACTTC
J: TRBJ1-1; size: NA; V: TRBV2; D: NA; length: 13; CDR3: CASTLEQATEAFF; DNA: TGTGCCAGCACCCTAGAACAGGCCACTGAAGCTTTCTTT
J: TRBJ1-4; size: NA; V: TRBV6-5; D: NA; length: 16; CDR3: CASSYLTGGAREKLFF; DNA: TGTGCCAGCAGTTACCTTACGGGGGGGGCACGGGAAAAACTGTTTTTT
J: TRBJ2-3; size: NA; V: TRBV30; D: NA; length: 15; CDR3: CAWSVHQKGGDTQYF; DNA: TGTGCCTGGAGCGTGCACCAGAAAGGGGGAGATACGCAGTATTTT
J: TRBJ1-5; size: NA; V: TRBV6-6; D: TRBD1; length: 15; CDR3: CASSFGRGSHQPQHF; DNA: TGTGCCAGCAGTTTTGGCAGGGGGTCACATCAGCCCCAGCATTTT
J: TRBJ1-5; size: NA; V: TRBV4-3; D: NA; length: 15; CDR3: CASSQGQGGIQPQHF; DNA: TGCGCCAGCAGCCAGGGTCAGGGAGGGATTCAGCCCCAGCATTTT
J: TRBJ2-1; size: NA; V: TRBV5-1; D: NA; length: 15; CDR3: CASSLGTTTSNEQFF; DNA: TGCGCCAGCAGCTTGGGGACTACTACATCGAATGAGCAGTTCTTC
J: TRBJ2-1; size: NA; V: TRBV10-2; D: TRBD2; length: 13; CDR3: CAAGSGGRNEQFF; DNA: TGCGCCGCGGGGAGCGGGGGGCGCAATGAGCAGTTCTTC
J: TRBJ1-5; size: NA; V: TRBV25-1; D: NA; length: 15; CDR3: CASSDRNREGEPQHF; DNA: TGTGCCAGCAGTGATAGAAACAGGGAGGGGGAGCCCCAGCATTTT
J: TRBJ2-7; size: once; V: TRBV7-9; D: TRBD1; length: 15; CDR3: CASTAWTGTKGEQYF; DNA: TGTGCCAGCACCGCCTGGACAGGGACCAAGGGCGAGCAGTACTTC
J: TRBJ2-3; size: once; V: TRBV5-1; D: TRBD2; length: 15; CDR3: CASSLASRGGDTQYF; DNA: TGCGCCAGCAGCTTGGCTTCGCGGGGGGGAGATACGCAGTATTTT
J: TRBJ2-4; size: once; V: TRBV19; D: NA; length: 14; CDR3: CASSPRIAKNIQYF; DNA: TGTGCCAGTAGTCCCCGTATAGCCAAAAACATTCAGTACTTC
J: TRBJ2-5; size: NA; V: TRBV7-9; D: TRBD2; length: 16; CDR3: CASSLVSGGGKETQYF; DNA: TGTGCCAGCAGCTTAGTTAGCGGGGGTGGAAAAGAGACCCAGTACTTC
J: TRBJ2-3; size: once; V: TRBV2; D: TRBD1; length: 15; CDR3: CASSKPGQGADTQYF; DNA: TGTGCCAGCAGTAAACCGGGACAGGGGGCTGATACGCAGTATTTT
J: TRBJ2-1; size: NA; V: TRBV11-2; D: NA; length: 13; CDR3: CASSFPGVSEQFF; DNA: TGTGCCAGCAGCTTCCCGGGGGTGAGCGAGCAGTTCTTC
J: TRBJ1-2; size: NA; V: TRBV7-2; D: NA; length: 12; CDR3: CASSFRDTGYTF; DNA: TGTGCCAGCAGCTTCCGGGACACCGGCTACACCTTC
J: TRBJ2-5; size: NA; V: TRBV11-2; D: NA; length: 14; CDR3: CASSLRRVGETQYF; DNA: TGTGCCAGCAGCTTACGCAGGGTGGGCGAGACCCAGTACTTC
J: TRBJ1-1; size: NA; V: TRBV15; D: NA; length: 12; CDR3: CATRASSREAFF; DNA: TGTGCCACGAGGGCTTCGTCCCGCGAAGCTTTCTTT
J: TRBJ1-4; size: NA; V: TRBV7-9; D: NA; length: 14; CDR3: CASSLVAGWEKLFF; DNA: TGTGCCAGCAGCTTAGTCGCAGGGTGGGAAAAACTGTTTTTT
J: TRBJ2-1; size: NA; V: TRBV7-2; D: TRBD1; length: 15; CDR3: CASSSPGQGAGRKFF; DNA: TGTGCCAGCAGCTCGCCGGGACAGGGGGCAGGACGTAAGTTCTTC
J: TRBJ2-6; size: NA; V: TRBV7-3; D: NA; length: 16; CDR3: CASSPITSSGANVLTF; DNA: TGTGCCAGCAGCCCAATCACGAGCTCTGGGGCCAACGTCCTGACTTTC
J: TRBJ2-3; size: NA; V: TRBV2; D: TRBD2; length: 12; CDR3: CASRGGVDTQYF; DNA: TGTGCCAGCAGGGGAGGGGTCGATACGCAGTATTTT
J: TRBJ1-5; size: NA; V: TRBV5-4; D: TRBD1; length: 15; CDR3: CASSRDRGVGEPQHF; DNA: TGTGCCAGCAGCAGGGACAGGGGGGTAGGAGAGCCCCAGCATTTT